A selection of T cell receptor beta chains follows, all from one sample in a study of cytomegalovirus exposure and HLA in healthy donors. TCRdb's table, derived via immunoSEQ multiplex PCR, lists solely in-frame clones and lacks some. Seen here are about 110,000 clones, roughly 70% observed once, and the top ten hold 4% to 4.5%. Material: PBMCs. The origin of the receptors is a middle-aged woman in good health and CMV-seropositive. Each CDR3 is given with its conserved first and last residue. D genes are given only for firm matches. Not all rows give a size; the values are once, few, many and, for expanded clones, a class.

CDR3 protein: CASSLGRGSRGSYEQYF
CDR3 DNA: TGTGCCAGCAGCTTAGGACGTGGATCCAGGGGCTCCTACGAGCAGTACTTC
J gene: TRBJ2-7
D gene: NA
V gene: TRBV7-9
clone size: NA

CDR3 protein: CASTRQGKSEKLFF
CDR3 DNA: TGTGCCAGTACAAGACAGGGGAAGAGTGAAAAACTGTTTTTT
J gene: TRBJ1-4
D gene: TRBD1
V gene: TRBV19
clone size: NA

CDR3 protein: CASSPRVGQPQHF
CDR3 DNA: TGTGCCAGCAGCCCCAGGGTCGGGCAGCCCCAGCATTTT
J gene: TRBJ1-5
D gene: NA
V gene: TRBV7-2
clone size: NA

CDR3 protein: CASSPPSATNEKLFF
CDR3 DNA: TGTGCCAGCTCACCACCAAGCGCAACTAATGAAAAACTGTTTTTT
J gene: TRBJ1-4
D gene: NA
V gene: TRBV18
clone size: once

CDR3 protein: CASSPISGSYEQYF
CDR3 DNA: TGTGCCAGCAGCCCCATAAGCGGGAGCTACGAGCAGTACTTC
J gene: TRBJ2-7
D gene: TRBD2
V gene: TRBV7-6
clone size: NA

CDR3 protein: CASSAGQGAGGYTF
CDR3 DNA: TGTGCCAGCAGTGCGGGTCAGGGGGCCGGAGGCTACACCTTC
J gene: TRBJ1-2
D gene: TRBD1
V gene: TRBV6-5
clone size: few

CDR3 protein: CASSNGQAIITYNEQFF
CDR3 DNA: TGTGCCAGCAGCAACGGACAGGCTATTATAACTTACAATGAGCAGTTCTTC
J gene: TRBJ2-1
D gene: TRBD1
V gene: TRBV5-8
clone size: few

CDR3 protein: CASNWQGIDHEKLFF
CDR3 DNA: TGTGCCAGCAATTGGCAGGGGATTGATCATGAAAAACTGTTTTTT
J gene: TRBJ1-4
D gene: NA
V gene: TRBV2
clone size: NA

CDR3 protein: CASSASGGSPLLAKNIQYF
CDR3 DNA: TGTGCCAGCAGCGCCTCGGGCGGGAGTCCCCTTTTAGCCAAAAACATTCAGTACTTC
J gene: TRBJ2-4
D gene: TRBD2
V gene: TRBV7-9
clone size: NA

CDR3 protein: CASRARLAGELFF
CDR3 DNA: TGTGCCAGCAGGGCAAGACTAGCCGGGGAGCTGTTTTTT
J gene: TRBJ2-2
D gene: NA
V gene: TRBV2
clone size: NA

CDR3 protein: CSVIQTSGVQETQYF
CDR3 DNA: TGCAGCGTTATCCAGACTAGCGGGGTACAAGAGACCCAGTACTTC
J gene: TRBJ2-5
D gene: TRBD2
V gene: TRBV29-1
clone size: NA

CDR3 protein: CASSLVEGGVLTF
CDR3 DNA: TGCGCCAGCAGCTTGGTAGAAGGCGGCGTCCTGACTTTC
J gene: TRBJ2-6
D gene: NA
V gene: TRBV5-1
clone size: NA

CDR3 protein: CASSLGFSRVENGYTF
CDR3 DNA: TGCGCCAGCAGCTTGGGTTTTAGCAGGGTAGAGAACGGCTACACCTTC
J gene: TRBJ1-2
D gene: NA
V gene: TRBV5-1
clone size: NA

CDR3 protein: CASSEPKGVSYNEQFF
CDR3 DNA: TGTGCCAGCAGTGAACCTAAGGGGGTCTCCTACAATGAGCAGTTCTTC
J gene: TRBJ2-1
D gene: NA
V gene: TRBV25-1
clone size: NA

CDR3 protein: CASSPPNNRGGYTF
CDR3 DNA: TGTGCCAGCAGCCCACCCAATAACCGGGGGGGCTACACCTTC
J gene: TRBJ1-2
D gene: NA
V gene: TRBV6-5
clone size: few

CDR3 protein: CASSYGLSYEQYF
CDR3 DNA: TGTGCCAGCAGTTACGGGCTCAGCTACGAGCAGTACTTC
J gene: TRBJ2-7
D gene: NA
V gene: TRBV6-6
clone size: once

CDR3 protein: CASSLGRAQPQHF
CDR3 DNA: TGTGCCAGCAGCTTAGGCAGGGCTCAGCCCCAGCATTTT
J gene: TRBJ1-5
D gene: NA
V gene: TRBV7-3
clone size: NA

CDR3 protein: CASSQRPGGKGHTEAFF
CDR3 DNA: TGCGCCAGCAGCCAGCGCCCGGGGGGGAAGGGGCACACTGAAGCTTTCTTT
J gene: TRBJ1-1
D gene: NA
V gene: TRBV4-1
clone size: few

CDR3 protein: CASSVNQGKTEAFF
CDR3 DNA: TGTGCCAGCAGCGTTAACCAGGGGAAGACTGAAGCTTTCTTT
J gene: TRBJ1-1
D gene: NA
V gene: TRBV5-4
clone size: few

CDR3 protein: CASTFDSGGAGDEQFF
CDR3 DNA: TGTGCCAGCACCTTTGATAGCGGGGGGGCAGGCGATGAGCAGTTCTTC
J gene: TRBJ2-1
D gene: TRBD2
V gene: TRBV2
clone size: NA

CDR3 protein: CASSVGGTNGRSDTGELFF
CDR3 DNA: TGTGCCAGCAGCGTAGGGGGGACTAACGGGAGATCGGACACCGGGGAGCTGTTTTTT
J gene: TRBJ2-2
D gene: TRBD2
V gene: TRBV9
clone size: NA

CDR3 protein: CASSLTAGAYPSTDTQYF
CDR3 DNA: TGTGCCAGCAGCTTAACAGCGGGGGCCTACCCTAGCACAGATACGCAGTATTTT
J gene: TRBJ2-3
D gene: TRBD2
V gene: TRBV7-2
clone size: NA

CDR3 protein: CASSSGQNTEAFF
CDR3 DNA: TGTGCCAGCAGCTCGGGACAGAACACTGAAGCTTTCTTT
J gene: TRBJ1-1
D gene: NA
V gene: TRBV7-9
clone size: NA

CDR3 protein: CASSVDSHSYNEQFF
CDR3 DNA: TGTGCCAGCAGCGTGGACAGTCACTCCTACAATGAGCAGTTCTTC
J gene: TRBJ2-1
D gene: NA
V gene: TRBV9
clone size: NA